The subject of this entry is one T cell receptor beta chain. Its target antigen remains unknown. No much larger clone exists at a distance of one base, and base qualities are not known. V loses 5 bases at its end and J loses 5 bases; junction bases beyond the gene matches: 5. The CDR3 measures 13 amino acids from cysteine to phenylalanine. Solely the CDR3 DNA is kept, with 39 bases framed from the first base. This sample is part of a study of blood T cell repertoires in COVID-19 (dated by TCRdb to 2018 to 2021). Background for the entire study: Collaborator samples came from the United States, Italy and Spain and covered acute and convalescent phases of COVID-19. The prospective study material was composed of cDNA or gDNA derived from T cells, B-cell-depleted T cells, or PBMCs. The dataset comprised deeply sampled blood TCRbeta repertoires from subjects exposed to, actively infected with, or recovered from COVID-19. The repertoires were released in a freely available public database meant as a resource for research on the immune response to SARS-CoV-2. Samples were obtained from the ongoing ImmuneRACE study (first 160 participants) and from about 1,300 subjects provided by 6 global collaborators. A de-identified subject ID, COVID-19 status, age in years and sex were almost always included in the sample metadata. Where available, HLA class I and class II types were taken from metadata supplied by the sample provider and were not determined by assay-based typing.

The immunoSEQ Assay, a bias-controlled multiplex PCR, was used to amplify TCRbeta CDR3 regions from genomic DNA. In the original analysis: Nucleated cell counts per sample were estimated from amplification of reference gene primers within the assay. Sequence reads were collapsed and filtered to measure the absolute abundance of every unique TCRbeta CDR3 rearrangement. For each sample, productive Simpson clonality was calculated as the square root of Simpson's diversity index over productive rearrangements. Entries here come from immuneACCESS through TCRdb and include only in-frame sequences with V and J called. Some clones fail to appear in such tables; in the studies checked, an unresolved V gene covers under half of the shortfall, and the cause of the remainder is unknown. That table gives V, J and clone size, and the DNA gave D and trimming. The sample contains under 200,000 clones, 70% to 90% of them found a single time. Together, the top ten hold around a fifth of the sample.

On the study overall, not on this receptor specifically: The amount of clinical and demographic metadata varied by source and participant and was provided uncurated.

Collaborating institutions collected whole blood in K2EDTA tubes following their own protocols. For TCRbeta analysis, collaborators shipped samples as frozen whole blood, isolated PBMCs, or DNA extracted from either of those sample types. The sequenced material came from peripheral blood. The receptor's source is a man in his 60s with active or convalescent COVID-19. The receptor chain draws on TRBV12-3 or TRBV12-4 and TRBJ2-5; TRBD2 matches 7 bases in the middle. The DNA sequence reads TGTGCCAGCAGTGGCCTAGCGGAGGAGACCCAGTACTTC. It encodes CASSGLAEETQYF.